Shown below are 22 T cell receptor beta chains from a single sample sequenced in a study of blood T cell repertoires in COVID-19. Some clones are missing from TCRdb's copy, which holds only in-frame ones; the method was immunoSEQ multiplex PCR. The sample includes 40,000 to 50,000 clones, 80% to 90% of them seen just once. The specimen sequenced was peripheral blood. All receptors derive from an elderly woman with acute or convalescent COVID-19.

The V call is TRBV6-6, the J call TRBJ1-5; tentatively, D is TRBD1 (5 bases). Trimming shortened V by 7 bases and J by 7 bases, and 17 bases separated the two germline ends. Germline CDR1 and CDR2: MNHNY and SVGAGI (reference sequence). The CDR3 extends over 14 amino acids. The CDR3 DNA is TGTGCCAGCAATAGGTGGCAGGGTGGACAGCCCCAGCATTTT. Protein product: CASNRWQGGQPQHF.

The chain is built from TRBV5-4 and TRBJ1-4, with 9 nucleotides matching TRBD1. CDR1 SGHNT and CDR2 YYREEE come from the germline V gene (reference sequence). Trimming at V came to 4 bases and at J to 7 bases, leaving 8 bases not matched to a gene. The CDR3 has 15 residues. CDR3 nucleotides: TGTGCCAGCAGCACGGAACAGGGGGCGCGTGAAAAACTGTTTTTT. Its protein product is CASSTEQGAREKLFF.

This chain uses TRBV18 with TRBJ2-1, with a tentative D call TRBD1 (6 bases). From germline, CDR1 is KGHSH and CDR2 LQKENI. With 3 bases removed from V and 3 bases from J, the gap between germline ends came to 18 bases. CDR3 length equals 17 residues. This chain's CDR3 is CASSPRDIRDGYNEQFF. The CDR3 DNA reads TGTGCCAGCTCACCCCGGGACATAAGGGACGGCTACAATGAGCAGTTCTTC.

The chain uses TRBV6-2 or TRBV6-3 and TRBJ2-5, with 7 nucleotides matching TRBD2. The CDR3 contains 14 residues. Germline loops: CDR1 MNHEY, CDR2 SVGEGT. The junction had 5 bases not matched to a gene; V was cut back by 2 bases and J by 5 bases. CDR3 DNA sequence: TGTGCCAGCAGTTACGGGGGGAGGGAGGAGACCCAGTACTTC. As protein: CASSYGGREETQYF.

This rearrangement joins TRBV19 to TRBJ1-1; 7 bases match TRBD1. The germline V gene has CDR1 LNHDA and CDR2 SQIVND (reference sequence). This CDR3 spans 14 amino acids. The V segment lost 5 bases and the J segment 3 bases; nucleotides outside the gene matches: 6. CDR3 residues: CASSLRTGDTEAFF. CDR3 coding DNA: TGTGCCAGTAGTTTACGTACAGGGGACACTGAAGCTTTCTTT.

The V call is TRBV7-2, the J call TRBJ2-5; weak D call: TRBD1 (6 bases). Germline V gives CDR1 SGHTA, CDR2 FQGNSA. V lost 1 base, J lost 5 bases, and 14 bases lay in between. CDR3 length: 15 amino acids. The CDR3 is CASSLDFRGDETQYF. The CDR3 DNA is TGTGCCAGCAGCTTAGATTTCAGGGGAGATGAGACCCAGTACTTC.

The CDR3 spells CASSQGGGPGNTIYF. In nucleotides, the CDR3 is TGTGCCAGCAGCCAAGGGGGAGGGCCCGGAAACACCATATATTTT. This sequence joins TRBV3-1 (or the pseudogene TRBV3-2) and TRBJ1-3; D gene uncertain. The V end lost 1 base, the J end lost 4 bases, and 11 bases lay between the germline ends. CDR3 size: 15 residues. CDR1 and CDR2 (germline): LGHDT, YNNKEL (reference sequence).

V is TRBV2 and J is TRBJ2-3; TRBD1 is a possible D gene (6 bases). This CDR3 has 14 residues. The germline gives CDR1 SNHLY, CDR2 FYNNEI. Trimming stripped 7 bases from V and 3 bases from J, with 14 bases between. The CDR3 sequence: CASKATQGTDTQYF. The CDR3 DNA reads TGTGCCAGCAAGGCTACCCAGGGGACAGATACGCAGTATTTT.

The chain recombines TRBV11-1 with TRBJ2-7; 9 bases are shared with TRBD1. CDR3 length: 13 amino acids. The V and J ends lost 6 bases and 5 bases, in that order; junction bases with no gene match: 5. From germline, CDR1 is SGHAT and CDR2 FQDESV (reference sequence). CDR3 in amino acids: CASSSDRGHEQYF. Written as DNA, the CDR3 is TGTGCCAGCAGTTCGGACAGGGGCCACGAGCAGTACTTC.

This chain uses TRBV5-1 with TRBJ2-2; D ambiguous. The CDR3 has 14 residues. The V gene lost 0 bases and the J gene lost 2 bases, with 5 bases spanning the gap. From germline, CDR1 is SGHRS and CDR2 YFSETQ. The CDR3 loop reads CASSLVPNTGELFF. The CDR3 DNA sequence: TGCGCCAGCAGCTTGGTCCCAAACACCGGGGAGCTGTTTTTT.

The CDR3 nucleotides read TGTGCCAGCAGCTTAGTTCCTAGCGGGGTTGCTGAGCAGTTCTTC. This gives the protein CASSLVPSGVAEQFF. The chain combines TRBV7-2 with TRBJ2-1, with 9 bases matching TRBD2. From germline, CDR1 is SGHTA and CDR2 FQGNSA. The CDR3 covers 15 residues. Trimming cost V 1 base and J 9 bases; bases outside gene matches: 7.

The chain is built from TRBV18 and TRBJ2-7; D ambiguous. The CDR3 contains 13 residues. CDR1 is KGHSH, CDR2 LQKENI, per germline. The V and J ends lost 6 bases and 3 bases respectively, with 12 bases between them. In DNA form, the CDR3 reads TGTGCCAGCTCCCCATTAAGAGACTACGAGCAGTACTTC. It codes for CASSPLRDYEQYF.

The genes are TRBV5-4 and TRBJ2-1; 9 bases map to TRBD1. The germline V gene has CDR1 SGHNT and CDR2 YYREEE (reference sequence). CDR3 length equals 14 residues. The trim removed 10 bases at V and 4 bases at J, leaving 9 bases unmatched. The CDR3 is CAWGGGQGYNEQFF. DNA of the CDR3: TGTGCCTGGGGCGGGGGACAGGGATACAATGAGCAGTTCTTC.

The chain combines TRBV7-2 with TRBJ2-2; 8 positions agree with TRBD2. V lost 5 bases to trimming and J lost 6 bases; unmatched junction nucleotides: 17. CDR1 SGHTA and CDR2 FQGNSA come from the germline V gene. This CDR3 is built from 18 residues. The chain's CDR3 is CASSTLGGLAGGSGELFF. The CDR3 DNA sequence: TGTGCCAGCAGCACCTTAGGGGGACTCGCGGGGGGCTCCGGGGAGCTGTTTTTT. Full variable domain (outside the CDR3, taken from reference TRBV7-2 and TRBJ2-2): GAGVSQSPSNKVTEKGKDVELRCDPISGHTALYWYRQSLGQGLEFLIYFQGNSAPDKSGLPSDRFSAERTGGSVSTLTIQRTQQEDSAVYLCASSTLGGLAGGSGELFFGEGSRLTVL.

The rearrangement links TRBV14 to TRBJ2-1; TRBD1 matches at 9 bases. This CDR3 contains 17 residues. Germline V gene data show CDR1 as SGHDN and CDR2 as FVKESK. V lost 0 bases and J lost 3; bases outside the gene matches: 6. CDR3 sequence (DNA): TGTGCCAGCAGCCAAGATCGGGGGACAGGGATCTACAATGAGCAGTTCTTC. Translating it yields CASSQDRGTGIYNEQFF.

This clone has just one count. This chain joins TRBV15 and TRBJ1-4, with unresolved D. Deletions cut 1 base from V and 4 bases from J, with 4 bases between. Germline V gene sequence: CDR1 LNHNV, CDR2 YYDKDF (reference sequence). The CDR3 consists of 13 residues. CDR3 sequence (DNA): TGTGCCACCAGCAGAGGCGATAATGAAAAACTGTTTTTT. Translating it yields CATSRGDNEKLFF.

The CDR3 loop reads CASRPPDGLYTEAFF. In DNA form, the CDR3 reads TGTGCCAGCAGACCACCGGACGGACTATACACTGAAGCTTTCTTT. The chain carries TRBV27 and TRBJ1-1; D is ambiguous. The CDR3 loop spans 15 amino acids. Germline V CDR1 and CDR2: MNHEY, SMNVEV (reference sequence). V was cut by 6 bases and J by 3 bases, with 17 bases left in between.

This clone was observed once. The rearrangement uses TRBV14 and TRBJ1-1; 11 bases map to TRBD1. The CDR3 runs 13 residues. Per the germline V gene, CDR1 is SGHDN and CDR2 is FVKESK. J gave up 11 bases and V 4 bases, and 6 bases lay outside the gene matches. Here the CDR3 DNA reads TGTGCCAGCAGCCCTAGGACAGGGGGCTTTGCTTTCTTT. Amino acids: CASSPRTGGFAFF.

DNA for the CDR3: TGTGCCAGCAGCCCAAGGGGAGGGGGGGCGCGGAACGAGCAGTACTTC. Encoded protein: CASSPRGGGARNEQYF. V gene TRBV7-6 combines with J gene TRBJ2-7; maybe TRBD2 (7 bases). CDR3 length: 16 residues. V lost 5 bases to trimming and J lost 5 bases, with 22 bases between them. The germline V gene has CDR1 SGHVS and CDR2 FNYEAQ.

The chain has TRBV6-1 and TRBJ1-2; TRBD1 is a possible D gene (5 bases). Trimming took 0 bases from V and 4 from J, leaving 6 bases between them. The CDR3 has 13 residues. Germline lookup yields CDR1 MNHNS and CDR2 SASEGT. CDR3 coding DNA: TGTGCCAGCAGTGAAGCCAGGGCCTATGGCTACACCTTC. It encodes CASSEARAYGYTF.

This chain links TRBV3-1 (or the pseudogene TRBV3-2) with TRBJ1-1; D might be TRBD1 (6 bases). Deletions cut 5 bases from V and 5 bases from J, with 18 bases between. The germline V gene encodes CDR1 LGHDT and CDR2 YNNKEL (reference sequence). This CDR3 spans 15 amino acids. The CDR3 here is CASSSGGGRGTEAFF. The CDR3 nucleotides read TGTGCCAGCAGCTCCGGGGGGGGCCGGGGGACTGAAGCTTTCTTT.

The chain is built from TRBV6-5 and TRBJ1-2; a possible D gene is TRBD1 (6 bases). Trimming removed 6 bases at V and 3 bases at J, with 14 bases between. The CDR3 contains 14 residues. Germline V gene data show CDR1 as MNHEY and CDR2 as SVGAGI. As DNA, the CDR3 is TGTGCCAGCAGGGCCTCTGGACAGCACTATGGCTACACCTTC. This translates into CASRASGQHYGYTF.